Described below is a single T cell receptor beta chain sequence and its context. Its antigen is as yet unknown. The data derive from a study of CXCR3-negative and CXCR3-positive naive CD8 T cells. Carrying UMI labels, the TRB cDNA libraries were prepared through 5' RACE. TCRdb re-called the 5' RACE reads and gives one entry per CDR3 protein, without DNA. The sample has roughly 56,000 distinct CDR3 sequences. CDR1 is MDHEN and CDR2 is SYDVKM in the germline V gene. CDR3 length: 15 amino acids. Researchers sorted roughly 310,000 cells of each CD8+ T cell subset in triplicate. Phenotypically, naive CD8+ T cells corresponded to CD45RO-CCR7+CD27+CD95-. Study-level findings and limits: After cryopreservation, expression of CXCR3 was partially reduced, and most assays were run with fresh PBMCs. Memory, not naive, CXCR3-negative and CXCR3-positive cells differed in TRBV-TRBJ usage.

The source material was naive CXCR3- CD8+ T cells from blood. The subset is: CD45RO-CCR7+CD27+CD95- naive CD8+ T cells lacking CXCR3 (TNR3-). The chain has TRBV28 and TRBJ2-1; checking the TCRdb D call of TRBD2 is not possible without DNA. The TCR comes from a human donor in good health. Some clones in this sample may be carry-over from other donors' samples. The CDR3 sequence is CASSPTSGGGYEQFF.